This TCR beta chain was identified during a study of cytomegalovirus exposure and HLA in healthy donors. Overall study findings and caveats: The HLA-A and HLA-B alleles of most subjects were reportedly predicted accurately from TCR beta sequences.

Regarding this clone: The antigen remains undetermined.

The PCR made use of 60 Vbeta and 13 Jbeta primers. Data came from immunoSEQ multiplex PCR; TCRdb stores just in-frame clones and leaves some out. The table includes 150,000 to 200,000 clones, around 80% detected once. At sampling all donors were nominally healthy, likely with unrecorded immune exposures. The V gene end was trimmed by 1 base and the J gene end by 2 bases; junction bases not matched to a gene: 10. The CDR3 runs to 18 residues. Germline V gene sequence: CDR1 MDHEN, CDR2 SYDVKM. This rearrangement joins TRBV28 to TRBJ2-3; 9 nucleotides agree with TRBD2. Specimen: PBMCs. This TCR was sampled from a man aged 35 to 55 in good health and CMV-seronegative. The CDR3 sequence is CASSLYRAGGESTDTQYF. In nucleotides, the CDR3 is TGTGCCAGCAGTTTATATAGGGCGGGAGGGGAGTCCACAGATACGCAGTATTTT. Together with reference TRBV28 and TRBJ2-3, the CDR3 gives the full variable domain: DVKVTQSSRYLVKRTGEKVFLECVQDMDHENMFWYRQDPGLGLRLIYFSYDVKMKEKGDIPEGYSVSREKKERFSLILESASTNQTSMYLCASSLYRAGGESTDTQYFGPGTRLTVL.